This note documents a single T cell receptor beta chain sequence. These data originate in a study of blood T cell repertoires in COVID-19. Profiling relied on immunoSEQ multiplex PCR, and the TCRdb table lists in-frame clones only, not all of them. The data hold approximately 210,000 clones, with 65% to 90% observed a single time. The CDR3 totals 14 residues. Germline values: CDR1 SGHTA, CDR2 FQGTGA. V dropped 1 base and J dropped 4 bases, with 7 bases sitting between them. The specimen sequenced was PBMCs or T cells enriched from blood (not recorded which). The V call is TRBV7-3, the J call TRBJ2-2, with no clear D. This sequence originates from a woman aged 45-60 years with acute COVID-19. The CDR3, as DNA: TGTGCCAGCAGCTTAAGTCCTACCACCGGGGAGCTGTTTTTT. Its protein product is CASSLSPTTGELFF.